This TCR beta chain was captured by sequencing in a study of T cells in Graves' hyperthyroidism and ophthalmopathy (dated by TCRdb to the late 2010s). Regarding the complete study: Peripheral blood samples were taken at initial diagnosis, before any treatment was given. To identify distinguishing TCR V-J signatures, a discovery cohort of 90 to 100 patients was used, comprising some 45 with Graves' ophthalmopathy and around 60 with stable Graves' hyperthyroidism. Prospective prediction of ophthalmopathy was tested in an independent validation cohort consisting of 18 hyperthyroidism patients and approximately 16 patients who later progressed to ophthalmopathy. The 100 or so discovery patients were divided at random into training and test sets in a 7:3 ratio. Thyroid tissue and blood T-cell repertoires from six Graves' hyperthyroidism patients were also compared in the study. After blood sampling, hyperthyroidism patients were treated with methimazole at a starting dose of 30 mg daily, and ophthalmopathy patients were treated with high-dose intravenous methylprednisolone. The paper reports TCR Vbeta CDR3 sequencing of fewer than 150 peripheral blood samples: fewer than 50 ophthalmopathy, fewer than 85 hyperthyroidism and around 17 progressor patients. Overall study results and their limits: In validation, the model predicted progression to ophthalmopathy with around 71% sensitivity and about 72% specificity, a median of roughly seven months before onset. Most expanded thyroid clonotypes (frequency above 0.001) were also found in blood, which suggests that blood repertoires may mirror thyroid immune responses. In cross-validation, a model built on a 13 V-J signature told ophthalmopathy apart from stable hyperthyroidism with under 90% sensitivity and approximately 81% specificity, and in testing the same model reached 80%/75%. No statistical method was used to set the sample size in advance, and investigators knew the group allocation.

Including cysteine and phenylalanine, the CDR3 has 17 amino acids. Only the CDR3 part of the read is kept: 51 bases, read in frame from the first base. From a lookup of the germline V gene, CDR1 and CDR2 are MNHNS and SASEGT. Trimmed from V: 4 bases; trimmed from J: 0 bases; junction bases lacking a gene match: 8. Amplification of TCR beta CDR3 regions was carried out from RNA transcripts. The first round of RT-PCR for the TCR CDR3 was performed with the HTBI primer set and the Qiagen OneStep RT-PCR kit. A second multiplex PCR round built the libraries, followed by size selection and purification. The libraries were sequenced on an Illumina HiSeq2000 using paired-end 100 bp reads. As for the authors' bioinformatics: SOAPnuke was used to process the raw data, throwing out any read that contained adapters or uncalled bases, had a mean Phred below 15, or lacked an exact constant-primer or identifier match. High-quality paired reads were merged with COPE v1.2.5, and unique nucleotide sequences were defined as clonotypes. MiTCR v1.1 was used to align the clonotypes against IMGT TRBV, TRBD and TRBJ reference segments. The analysis was restricted to V-J combinations with a frequency above 0.0001, which together covered 99.2% of the repertoires. The TCS score was defined as F50 (clonal expansion) divided by E x V (chaos), with BLOSUM62-based TCRdist calculated between CDR3 peptides within each V-J. Welch's t-statistics and random forest reduced just over 500 V-J features to about 12, which were used in a naive Bayes classifier (R e1071). Clones were called with MiXCR by TCRdb after fastp trimmed the public reads at Q25, and only in-frame beta chains were retained. When rows share a CDR3 protein, they turn into one entry using the most common DNA and genes. The V and J calls come from TCRdb's annotation, not from the publication. This sample is represented by under 350,000 distinct CDR3 sequences; around a fifth of them were singletons. The top ten constitute 50% of the sample.

Stable Graves' hyperthyroidism was defined as no progression to ophthalmopathy during 18 months of follow-up. Hyperthyroidism patients were newly diagnosed, with disease duration under 2 months, and aged 18 to 65 years. Any patient with an uncontrolled infection, another autoimmune disease, pregnancy or lactation was excluded. Diagnoses relied on clinical symptoms, serum thyroxine and TRAb, thyroid ultrasound and orbital computed tomography. PBMCs were isolated from 8 to 10 ml of fresh peripheral blood by Ficoll-Paque density gradient centrifugation. Trizol reagent was used to extract total RNA, and RNA quality was then checked on an Agilent 2100 Bioanalyzer. The table lists this clonotype with many counts. Its antigen is not yet known. One base away there is no much larger clone; base qualities are not given.

The rearranged segments are TRBV6-1 and TRBJ2-7; 11 central bases correspond to TRBD2. This TCR was sampled from a woman aged 45-60 years with Graves' hyperthyroidism. The sample consisted of blood. The bases are TGTGCCAGCAGTGTACTTAGCGGGGGGGCCCGCTCCTACGAGCAGTACTTC. It is translated as CASSVLSGGARSYEQYF.